This entry concerns a single T cell receptor (beta chain). Its antigen is currently unknown. 13 Jbeta primers and 60 Vbeta primers were used for the PCR. TCRdb keeps only in-frame clones here, not all; method: immunoSEQ multiplex PCR. Here the sample spans around 140,000 clones, around 78% being singletons. The data are from a study of cytomegalovirus exposure and HLA in healthy donors. Study outcomes and limitations: Reportedly, TCR beta sequences accurately predicted HLA-A and HLA-B alleles in most subjects.

CDR3 length: 15 residues. Germline lookup yields CDR1 MNHEY and CDR2 SMNVEV (reference sequence). With 5 bases clipped from V and 8 bases from J, the junction kept 11 bases outside the gene matches. The chain carries TRBV27 and TRBJ1-4; 7 bases are shared with TRBD1. The sequence derives from a woman aged 40-49 years in good health and CMV-seropositive. Input material: PBMCs. This CDR3 reads CASSPTWTGQEKLFF. The CDR3, as DNA: TGTGCCAGCAGTCCCACTTGGACAGGCCAGGAAAAACTGTTTTTT.